This TCR beta chain was sequenced in a study of OX40 agonist ivuxolimab in advanced cancers. Libraries were prepared by immunoSEQ multiplex PCR; TCRdb keeps only in-frame clonotypes and omits some of them. This table holds 35,000 to 40,000 clones, roughly 80% found once. Germline CDR1 and CDR2: KGHSH and LQKENI. The CDR3 is 15 amino acids. Trimming cost V 3 bases and J 0 bases; bases outside gene matches: 2. The sample in question was CD4+ or CD8+ T cells sorted from blood, obtained in a trial of the OX40 agonist ivuxolimab. The receptor was derived from an adult with an advanced solid tumor such as melanoma, head and neck, liver or kidney cancer. This chain links TRBV18 with TRBJ2-3; 8 bases align to TRBD2. CDR3 protein: CASSPQRGSTDTQYF. The CDR3 DNA is TGTGCCAGCTCACCGCAGCGGGGGAGCACAGATACGCAGTATTTT.